This T cell receptor (beta chain) emerged from a study of CD8 T cells in ankylosing spondylitis. General study results and limits: Earlier work had already found some motif variants in reactive arthritis synovial fluid and blood. A motif of 7 to 9 highly homologous TCR beta variants was seen as apparently characteristic of ankylosing spondylitis blood. Clones linked to disease, bearing a CD8+ phenotype, were relatively rare in peripheral blood. Reportedly, matched ankylosing spondylitis synovial fluid was significantly enriched for disease-linked clones.

Each CDR3 protein is one row after TCRdb ran MiXCR on the 5' RACE reads. The table records 700,000 to 1,000,000 distinct CDR3 sequences, approximately 10% of them present only once. Per the germline V gene, CDR1 is SGHRS and CDR2 is YFSETQ. This CDR3 contains 13 residues. The V end lost 2 bases, the J end lost 1 base, and 6 bases lay between the germline ends. This clonotype was counted at least ten times. The antigen is not known. The sample taken for sequencing was blood, either unsorted or a sorted T cell fraction (not recorded which). The receptor comes from a male donor with ankylosing spondylitis. The chain recombines TRBV5-1 with TRBJ1-1; no definite D call. DNA for the CDR3: TGCGCCAGCAGCTTCGAGCAGAACACTGAAGCTTTCTTT. It specifies CASSFEQNTEAFF.